A single T cell receptor beta chain is shown here with its context. Antigen specificity is unknown. The data are from a study of OX40 agonist ivuxolimab in advanced cancers. Study-wide findings and caveats: A proportion of nonresponders additionally exhibited low normalized T-cell clonal expansion.

Germline lookup yields CDR1 ENHRY and CDR2 SYGVKD. The CDR3 is 14 residues long. Clones were sequenced by immunoSEQ multiplex PCR, and TCRdb holds only the in-frame ones, with some missing. This sample yields about 42,000 clones, of which 70% to 85% are seen a single time; 20% to 25% belongs to the top ten. The sequence derives from an adult with an advanced solid tumor such as melanoma, head and neck, liver or kidney cancer. The chain combines TRBV10-3 with TRBJ2-5; D tentatively fits TRBD1 or TRBD2 (5 bases each). Matching the DNA end better, TRBJ2-7 makes the J call doubtful. The source material was CD4+ or CD8+ T cells sorted from blood, sampled in a trial of the OX40 agonist ivuxolimab. CDR3 sequence: CAISPGTDFYEQYF. The CDR3 coding sequence is TGTGCCATCAGTCCCGGGACGGATTTCTACGAGCAGTACTTC.